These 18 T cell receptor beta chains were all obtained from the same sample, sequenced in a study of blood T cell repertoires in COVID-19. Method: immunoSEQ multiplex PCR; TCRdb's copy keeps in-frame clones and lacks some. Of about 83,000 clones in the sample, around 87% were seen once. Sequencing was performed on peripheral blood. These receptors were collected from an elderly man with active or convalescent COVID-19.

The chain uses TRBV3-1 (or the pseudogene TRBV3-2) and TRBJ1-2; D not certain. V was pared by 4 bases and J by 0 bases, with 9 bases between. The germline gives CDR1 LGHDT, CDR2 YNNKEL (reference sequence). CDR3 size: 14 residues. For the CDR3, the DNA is TGTGCCAGCAGCCCGTCCGGAGCTAACTATGGCTACACCTTC. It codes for CASSPSGANYGYTF.

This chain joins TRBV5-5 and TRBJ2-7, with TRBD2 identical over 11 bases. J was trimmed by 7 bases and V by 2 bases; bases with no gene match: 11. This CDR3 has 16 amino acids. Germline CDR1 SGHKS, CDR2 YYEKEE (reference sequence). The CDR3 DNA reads TGTGCCAGCAGCTTAGGATTTCTAGCGGGGGGAGGTGAGCAGTACGTC. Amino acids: CASSLGFLAGGGEQYV.

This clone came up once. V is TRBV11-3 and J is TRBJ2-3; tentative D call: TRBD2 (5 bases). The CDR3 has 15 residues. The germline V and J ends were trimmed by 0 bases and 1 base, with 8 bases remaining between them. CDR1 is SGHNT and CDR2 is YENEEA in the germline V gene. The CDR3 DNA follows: TGTGCCAGCAGCTTAGACGGGGAAGGCACAGATACGCAGTATTTT. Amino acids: CASSLDGEGTDTQYF. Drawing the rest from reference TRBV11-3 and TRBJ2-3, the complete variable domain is EAGVVQSPRYKIIEKKQPVAFWCNPISGHNTLYWYLQNLGQGPELLIRYENEEAVDDSQLPKDRFSAERLKGVDSTLKIQPAELGDSAVYLCASSLDGEGTDTQYFGPGTRLTVL.

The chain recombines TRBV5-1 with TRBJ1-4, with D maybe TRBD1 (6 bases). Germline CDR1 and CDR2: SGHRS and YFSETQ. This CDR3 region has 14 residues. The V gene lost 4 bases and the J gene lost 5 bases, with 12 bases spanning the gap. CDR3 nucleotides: TGCGCCAGCAGCACCGGGACACGGAATGAAAAACTGTTTTTT. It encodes CASSTGTRNEKLFF.

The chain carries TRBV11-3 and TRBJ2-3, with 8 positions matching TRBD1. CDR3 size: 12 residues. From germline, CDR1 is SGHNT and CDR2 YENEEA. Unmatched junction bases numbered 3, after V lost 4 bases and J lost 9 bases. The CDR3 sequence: CASSSGQATQYF. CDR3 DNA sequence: TGTGCCAGCAGCTCGGGACAGGCGACGCAGTATTTT.

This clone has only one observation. CDR3 amino acids: CASSLGTGQEYV. As DNA, the CDR3 is TGTGCCAGCAGTTTAGGTACGGGACAAGAGTACGTC. The gene calls are TRBV28 and TRBJ2-7; a possible D gene is TRBD1 (6 bases). The CDR3 length is 12 residues. V lost 2 bases, J lost 11 bases, and 13 bases lay in between. CDR1 and CDR2 (germline): MDHEN, SYDVKM.

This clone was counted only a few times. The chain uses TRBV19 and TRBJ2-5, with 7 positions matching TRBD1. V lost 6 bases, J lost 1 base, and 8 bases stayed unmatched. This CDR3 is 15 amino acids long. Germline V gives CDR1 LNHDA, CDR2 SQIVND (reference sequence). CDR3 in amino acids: CASSHTGQRQETQYF. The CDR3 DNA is TGTGCCAGTAGCCACACGGGACAGCGCCAAGAGACCCAGTACTTC.

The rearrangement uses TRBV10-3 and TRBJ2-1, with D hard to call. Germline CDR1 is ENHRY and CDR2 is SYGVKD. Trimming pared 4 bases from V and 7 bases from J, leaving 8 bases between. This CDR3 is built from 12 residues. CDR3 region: CAISGPGNEQFF. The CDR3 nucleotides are TGTGCCATCAGTGGCCCCGGGAATGAGCAGTTCTTC.

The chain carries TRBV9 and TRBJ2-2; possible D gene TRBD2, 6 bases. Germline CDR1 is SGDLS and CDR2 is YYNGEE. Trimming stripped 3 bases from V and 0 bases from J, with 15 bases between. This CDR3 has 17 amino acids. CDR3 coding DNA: TGTGCCAGCAGCGACACCCGGGGGAAAACGAACACCGGGGAGCTGTTTTTT. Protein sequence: CASSDTRGKTNTGELFF.

CDR3 sequence (DNA): TGTGCCAGCAGCTTAGGCCGGGCAGCGGGGGACAATGAGCAGTTCTTC. Protein: CASSLGRAAGDNEQFF. This chain uses TRBV7-8 with TRBJ2-1; 8 bases map to TRBD2. Germline assignment: CDR1 SGHVS and CDR2 FQNEAQ. The CDR3 loop spans 16 amino acids. V was pared by 1 base and J by 5 bases, with 7 bases of the junction left unmatched.

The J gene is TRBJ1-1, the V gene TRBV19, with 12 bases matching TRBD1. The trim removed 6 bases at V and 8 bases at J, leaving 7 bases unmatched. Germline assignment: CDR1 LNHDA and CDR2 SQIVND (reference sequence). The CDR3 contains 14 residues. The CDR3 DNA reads TGTGCCAGTAGCTTGGGGACAGGGGGCGTCGAAGCTTTCTTT. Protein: CASSLGTGGVEAFF.

CDR3 residues: CASSSKDRGRIYGYTF. The CDR3 DNA sequence: TGTGCCAGCAGCTCGAAGGACAGGGGGCGTATCTATGGCTACACCTTC. The chain couples TRBV5-5 to TRBJ1-2; 11 bases fit TRBD1. V was pared by 3 bases and J by 4 bases, with 8 bases of the junction left unmatched. The CDR3 is 16 amino acids. From germline, CDR1 is SGHKS and CDR2 YYEKEE (reference sequence). Together with reference TRBV5-5 and TRBJ1-2, the CDR3 gives the full variable domain: DAGVTQSPTHLIKTRGQQVTLRCSPISGHKSVSWYQQVLGQGPQFIFQYYEKEERGRGNFPDRFSARQFPNYSSELNVNALLLGDSALYLCASSSKDRGRIYGYTFGSGTRLTVV.

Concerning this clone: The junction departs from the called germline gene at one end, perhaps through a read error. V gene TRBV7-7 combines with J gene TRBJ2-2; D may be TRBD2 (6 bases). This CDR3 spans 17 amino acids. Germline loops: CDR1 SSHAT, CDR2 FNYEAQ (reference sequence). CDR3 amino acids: CASSLAAGPGFPGELFF. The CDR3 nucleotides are TGTGCTAGCAGCTTAGCGGCGGGCCCCGGTTTTCCCGGGGAGCTGTTTTTT.

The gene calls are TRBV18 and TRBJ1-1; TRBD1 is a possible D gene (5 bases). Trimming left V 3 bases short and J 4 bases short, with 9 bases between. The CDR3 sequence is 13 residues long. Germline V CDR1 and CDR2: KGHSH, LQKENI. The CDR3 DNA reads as TGTGCCAGCTCACCTCCGGGGGGCACTGAAGCTTTCTTT. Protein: CASSPPGGTEAFF.

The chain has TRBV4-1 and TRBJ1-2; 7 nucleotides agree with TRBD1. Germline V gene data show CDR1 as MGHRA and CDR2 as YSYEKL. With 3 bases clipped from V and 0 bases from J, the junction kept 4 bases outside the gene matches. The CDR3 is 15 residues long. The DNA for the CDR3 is TGCGCCAGCAGCCACGGGACAGCCACTAACTATGGCTACACCTTC. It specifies CASSHGTATNYGYTF.

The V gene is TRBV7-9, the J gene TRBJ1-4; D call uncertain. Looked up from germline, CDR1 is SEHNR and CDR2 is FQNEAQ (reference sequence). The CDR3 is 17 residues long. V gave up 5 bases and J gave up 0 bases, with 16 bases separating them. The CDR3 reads CASSPKDGIPTNEKLFF. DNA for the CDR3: TGTGCCAGCAGCCCCAAAGACGGGATACCAACTAATGAAAAACTGTTTTTT.

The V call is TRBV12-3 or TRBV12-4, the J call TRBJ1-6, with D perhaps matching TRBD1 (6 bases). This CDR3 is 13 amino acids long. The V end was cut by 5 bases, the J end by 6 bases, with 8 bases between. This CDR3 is CASSRTANSPLHF. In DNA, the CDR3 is TGTGCCAGCAGTCGGACAGCTAATTCACCCCTCCACTTT.

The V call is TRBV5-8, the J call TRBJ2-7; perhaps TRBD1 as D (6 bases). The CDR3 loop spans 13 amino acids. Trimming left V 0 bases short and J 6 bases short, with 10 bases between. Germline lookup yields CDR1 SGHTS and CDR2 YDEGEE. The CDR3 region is CASSLDRVLEQYV. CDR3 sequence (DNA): TGTGCCAGCAGCTTGGACAGGGTTCTCGAGCAGTACGTC.